Presented here are 6 T cell receptor beta chains from one specimen sequenced in a study of shared clonotypes between healthy human individuals. The data were produced by immunoSEQ multiplex PCR, yet TCRdb's version contains in-frame clones alone and is incomplete. The table includes around 1.5 million clones, approximately 98% detected once. The sample consisted of naive CD4+ T cells sorted from blood. Subset: CD45RA+ positively selected. Source of these receptors: a man younger than 45 in good health.

In the case of this clone: In the same sample, other DNA sequences code for this CDR3. The rearrangement joins TRBV5-8 to TRBJ2-7, with TRBD2 matching over 7 bases. CDR3 length: 14 amino acids. Germline trimming cut 0 bases from V and 0 bases from J; bases unmatched to any gene: 0. Per the germline V gene, CDR1 is SGHTS and CDR2 is YDEGEE. For the CDR3, the DNA is TGTGCCAGCAGCTTGGCGGGGGGCTCCTACGAGCAGTACTTC. Protein product: CASSLAGGSYEQYF.

A word on this clone: Other DNA sequences in this specimen translate into the identical CDR3. This chain links TRBV5-4 with TRBJ2-3, with 11 bases fitting TRBD2. The V and J ends lost 0 bases and 0 bases, in that order; junction bases with no gene match: 3. CDR1 and CDR2 (germline): SGHNT, YYREEE (reference sequence). The CDR3 is 17 amino acids. This chain's CDR3 is CASSLAGTSGSTDTQYF. The CDR3 nucleotides are TGTGCCAGCAGCTTGGCAGGGACTAGCGGCAGCACAGATACGCAGTATTTT.

The chain recombines TRBV9 with TRBJ2-3; possible D gene TRBD2, 5 bases. V was trimmed by 6 bases and J by 5 bases, leaving 19 bases between them. The V gene's germline CDR1 is SGDLS and CDR2 YYNGEE. The CDR3 contains 15 residues. The CDR3 DNA sequence: TGTGCCAGCACCCTCGGGGATGGATTCCGAGATACGCAGTATTTT. This sequence encodes CASTLGDGFRDTQYF.

The chain joins TRBV5-1 to TRBJ2-2; maybe TRBD1 (6 bases). Per germline, CDR1 SGHRS and CDR2 YFSETQ. With 2 bases removed from V and 3 bases from J, the gap between germline ends came to 8 bases. CDR3 length: 14 residues. The CDR3: CASSLYRDTGELFF. CDR3 bases: TGCGCCAGCAGCTTATACAGGGACACCGGGGAGCTGTTTTTT.

CDR3 amino acids: CASSVGSPYSYNEQFF. CDR3 in DNA: TGTGCCAGTAGTGTAGGGAGTCCGTACTCCTACAATGAGCAGTTCTTC. The chain uses TRBV19 and TRBJ2-1; possibly TRBD2 for D (5 bases). The CDR3 runs to 16 residues. V was pared by 5 bases and J by 0 bases, with 14 bases between. Per the germline V gene, CDR1 is LNHDA and CDR2 is SQIVND (reference sequence).

The chain is built from TRBV14 and TRBJ1-4, with D unclear. V was cut by 1 base and J by 3 bases, with 12 bases left in between. The length of the CDR3 is 16 residues. The germline V gene has CDR1 SGHDN and CDR2 FVKESK. The chain's CDR3 is CASSQASVWANEKLFF. The CDR3 DNA reads TGTGCCAGCAGCCAAGCCTCGGTGTGGGCTAATGAAAAACTGTTTTTT. Together with reference TRBV14 and TRBJ1-4, the CDR3 gives the full variable domain: EAGVTQFPSHSVIEKGQTVTLRCDPISGHDNLYWYRRVMGKEIKFLLHFVKESKQDESGMPNNRFLAERTGGTYSTLKVQPAELEDSGVYFCASSQASVWANEKLFFGSGTQLSVL.